This T cell receptor beta chain emerged from a study of blood T cells in healthy people across ages. This CDR3 contains 18 residues. The ends were cut back, 0 bases at V and 3 bases at J, with 18 bases in the middle. CDR1 and CDR2 from the germline V gene are LGHNA and YSLEER. Together with a sample-barcoded 5' primer, a J-beta primer mix was included in a second PCR lasting about 7 to 12 cycles. One entry per CDR3 protein, called by TCRdb with MiXCR from the 5' RACE reads. The sample has about 930,000 distinct CDR3 sequences; roughly 28% are singletons. This same sample was also taken into another study, of T cells of mothers and their children. That source reports: A few healthy Caucasian mothers, along with their six children, were the donors. Over 9 million reads per mother and some 3 million per child were obtained. Nobody spotted any persistent microchimeric T cell clones.

Specimen: blood. J is TRBJ2-4 and V is TRBV4-3; possible D gene TRBD2, 7 bases. This receptor was obtained from a woman in her 40s in good health. The CDR3 loop is CASSQEEGGGVVKNIQYF. The CDR3 coding sequence is TGCGCCAGCAGCCAAGAAGAGGGAGGGGGGGTGGTCAAAAACATTCAGTACTTC.